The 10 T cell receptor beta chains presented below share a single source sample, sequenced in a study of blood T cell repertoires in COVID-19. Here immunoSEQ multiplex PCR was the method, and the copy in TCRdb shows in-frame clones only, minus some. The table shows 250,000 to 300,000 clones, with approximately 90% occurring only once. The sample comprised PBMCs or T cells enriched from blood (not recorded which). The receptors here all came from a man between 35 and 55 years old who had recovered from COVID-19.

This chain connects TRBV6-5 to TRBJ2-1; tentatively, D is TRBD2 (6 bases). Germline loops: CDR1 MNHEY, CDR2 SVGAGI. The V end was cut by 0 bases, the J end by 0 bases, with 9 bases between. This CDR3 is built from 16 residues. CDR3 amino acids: CASSYSHGSSYNEQFF. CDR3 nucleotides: TGTGCCAGCAGTTACTCTCACGGGAGCTCCTACAATGAGCAGTTCTTC.

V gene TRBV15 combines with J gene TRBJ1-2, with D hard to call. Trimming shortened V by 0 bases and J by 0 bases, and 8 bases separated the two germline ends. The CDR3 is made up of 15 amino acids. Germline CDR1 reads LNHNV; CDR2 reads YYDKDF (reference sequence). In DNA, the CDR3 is TGTGCCACCAGCAGAGACGCACAGTCTAACTATGGCTACACCTTC. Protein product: CATSRDAQSNYGYTF.

The CDR3 DNA reads as TGTGCCAGCAGGGGACAGGGGATTTATGGCTACACCTTC. Translating it yields CASRGQGIYGYTF. The chain recombines TRBV12-3 or TRBV12-4 with TRBJ1-2, with 10 bases aligning to TRBD1. The CDR3 runs to 13 residues. V dropped 6 bases and J dropped 5; count of bases not matched to a gene: 3.

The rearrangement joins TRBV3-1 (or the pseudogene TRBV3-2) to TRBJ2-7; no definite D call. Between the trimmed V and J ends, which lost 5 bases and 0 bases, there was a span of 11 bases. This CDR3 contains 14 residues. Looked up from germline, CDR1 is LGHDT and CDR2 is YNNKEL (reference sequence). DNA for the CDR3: TGTGCCAGCAGCTTCGACAAAGGCTCCTACGAGCAGTACTTC. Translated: CASSFDKGSYEQYF.

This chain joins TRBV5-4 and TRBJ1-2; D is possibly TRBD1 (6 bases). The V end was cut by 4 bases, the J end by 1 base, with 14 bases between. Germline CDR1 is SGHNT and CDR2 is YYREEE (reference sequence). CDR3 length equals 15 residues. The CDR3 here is CASSKGGQNNYGYTF. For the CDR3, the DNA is TGTGCCAGCAGCAAAGGCGGACAGAATAACTATGGCTACACCTTC.

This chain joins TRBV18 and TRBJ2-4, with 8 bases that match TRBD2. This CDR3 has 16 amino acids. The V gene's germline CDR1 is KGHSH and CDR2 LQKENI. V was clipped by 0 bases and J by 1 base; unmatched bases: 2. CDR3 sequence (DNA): TGTGCCAGCTCACCACCGGCGGGAGGCGCCAAAAACATTCAGTACTTC. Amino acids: CASSPPAGGAKNIQYF. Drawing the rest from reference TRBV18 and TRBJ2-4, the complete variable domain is NAGVMQNPRHLVRRRGQEARLRCSPMKGHSHVYWYRQLPEEGLKFMVYLQKENIIDESGMPKERFSAEFPKEGPSILRIQQVVRGDSAAYFCASSPPAGGAKNIQYFGAGTRLSVL.

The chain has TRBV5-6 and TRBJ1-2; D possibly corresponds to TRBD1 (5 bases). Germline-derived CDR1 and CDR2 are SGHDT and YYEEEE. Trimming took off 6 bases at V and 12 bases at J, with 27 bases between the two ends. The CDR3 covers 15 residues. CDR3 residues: CASNRRDWGADRHTF. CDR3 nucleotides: TGTGCCAGCAACCGCCGGGACTGGGGAGCAGACCGACACACCTTC.

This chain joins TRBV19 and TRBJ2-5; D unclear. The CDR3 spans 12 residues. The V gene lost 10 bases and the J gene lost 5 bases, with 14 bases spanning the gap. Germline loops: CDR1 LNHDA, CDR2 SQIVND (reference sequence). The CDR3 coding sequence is TGTGCCAAAAATAGAGGTTGGGAGACCCAGTACTTC. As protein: CAKNRGWETQYF.

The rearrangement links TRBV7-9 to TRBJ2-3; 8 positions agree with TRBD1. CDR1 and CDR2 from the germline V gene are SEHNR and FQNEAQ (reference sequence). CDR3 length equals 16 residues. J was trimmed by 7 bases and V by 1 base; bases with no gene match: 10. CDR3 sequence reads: CASSLGGGQGKYTQYF. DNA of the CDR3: TGTGCCAGCAGCTTAGGGGGCGGACAGGGAAAATATACGCAGTATTTT.

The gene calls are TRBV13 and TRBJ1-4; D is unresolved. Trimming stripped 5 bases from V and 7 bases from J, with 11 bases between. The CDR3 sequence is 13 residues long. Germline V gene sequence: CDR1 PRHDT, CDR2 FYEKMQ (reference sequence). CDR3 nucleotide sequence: TGTGCCAGCAGCCCCCCAGGTGGTGAAAAACTGTTTTTT. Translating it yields CASSPPGGEKLFF. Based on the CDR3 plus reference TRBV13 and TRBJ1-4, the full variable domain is AAGVIQSPRHLIKEKRETATLKCYPIPRHDTVYWYQQGPGQDPQFLISFYEKMQSDKGSIPDRFSAQQFSDYHSELNMSSLELGDSALYFCASSPPGGEKLFFGSGTQLSVL.